This TCR beta chain was identified in a study of CD8+ T cells in alopecia areata (dated 2018 in TCRdb). With regard to the full study: Treated patients were enrolled in an open-label pilot trial of oral tofacitinib, 5 to 10 mg twice daily, for moderate-to-severe alopecia areata. Tofacitinib was administered for 6 to 18 months, and 6 months of follow-up off drug were then conducted to assess delayed response and recurrence. Disease severity in treated patients was measured with the SALT score, which quantifies the percentage of affected scalp surface area. To study T cell clonal expansion in alopecia areata, the researchers applied high-throughput TCRbeta sequencing to both the C3H/HeJ mouse model and human patients. In humans, TCRbeta sequencing was performed on scalp tissue and on sorted CD4+ and CD8+ peripheral blood T cells from healthy controls and from patients with patchy or totalis/universalis alopecia areata. Biopsies were taken from tofacitinib-treated patients at baseline and again at 4 and 24 weeks into treatment, and several of those patients also had a later scalp biopsy. Clonality in the scalp was compared among normal scalp (n=4), patchy alopecia areata scalp (n=8), and alopecia totalis/universalis scalp (n=8). RNA came from the PAXgene miRNA kit for fixed scalp, the miRNeasy kit for PBMCs, and the RNeasy kit for mouse skin. TCRbeta CDR3 regions were amplified by immunoSEQ multiplex PCR using 35 Vbeta forward and 13 Jbeta reverse primers.

CDR1 SGHRS and CDR2 YFSETQ are derived from the germline V gene. Including cysteine and phenylalanine, the CDR3 has 15 amino acids. Only CDR3 DNA is held: 45 bases, read in frame from base 1. The V and J ends are trimmed by 0 bases and 2 bases, leaving 9 bases between them. Remarks on this clone: No cognate antigen has been identified for it. Base-call qualities are not available, and no considerably larger clone is one nucleotide away.

Paper-wide results and their limitations: Many expanded lesional clones persisted in scalp and blood during tofacitinib treatment, which may partly explain relapse after stopping treatment. Shared TCR sequences between patients were less evident than in mice, which may be partly attributable to HLA diversity in the patient population. With tofacitinib, both scalp clonality and the number of expanded CD8+ clones among the top 100 scalp clones went down significantly. Compared with normal scalp, lesional scalp, particularly in alopecia totalis/universalis, had higher clonality and more expanded CD8+ clones, which suggests antigenic drive. Because the treated cohort was small and had just a single nonresponder, larger studies are needed to establish links between baseline CD8+ expansion and response. Unlike mouse skin, where gammadelta T cells dominate, normal human skin contains resident alphabeta T cells that get sequenced too, which complicates analysis of the scalp TCR repertoire.

The time point tag for this specimen amounts to: around 28 days on oral tofacitinib. The sample's treatment or condition, from its label and the paper: oral pan-JAK inhibitor, 5-10 mg twice daily. From alopecia areata patients, peripheral blood was collected along with lesional scalp punch biopsies. PBMCs were isolated by density centrifugation and stained for CD3, CD4 and CD8, after which CD4+ and CD8+ T cells were sorted on a FACSAria. Library prep was done by the immunoSEQ multiplex PCR assay. To provide template for TCR sequencing, every sample had RNA extracted and reverse transcribed into cDNA. First-strand cDNA was synthesized using SuperScript III with a 2:1 mix of oligo-dT and random hexamers. A synthetic immune receptor repertoire was used to gauge amplification bias, and whatever bias remained was removed computationally. In the paper's pipeline: Raw reads were preprocessed to remove errors, and CDR3 was defined according to IMGT conventions as the region from the conserved cysteine to phenylalanine. Clonality was calculated as 1 minus Shannon entropy normalized by log2 of the number of productive unique TCRs. CD4 or CD8 identity of scalp clones was inferred by cross-referencing scalp TCRbeta sequences with sorted blood CD4 and CD8 repertoires. The source is immuneACCESS, and TCRdb retained only in-frame sequences with V and J called. Part of the clones is not carried over; for the studies checked, unresolved V genes explain less than half of this, and the remainder is unexplained. V, J and clone size reflect that table, while D and trimming were determined from the DNA. For this sample there are roughly 190,000 clones; 60% to 70% appear just once. The ten largest clones take up around 3.2% of the sample.

The TCR comes from a human donor with alopecia areata. Recombination joined TRBV5-1 with TRBJ1-5; the best D guess is TRBD1, with 5 bases matching. Specimen: CD4+ T cells sorted from blood, collected at week 4, from a patient treated with tofacitinib. The CDR3 reads as follows: CASSLESGRNQPQHF. The DNA sequence reads TGCGCCAGCAGCTTGGAGTCAGGGCGCAATCAGCCCCAGCATTTT.